This TCR beta chain emerged from a study of siplizumab effects on memory and regulatory T cells (dated by TCRdb to about 2019). With regard to the full study: The effect of the anti-CD2 antibody siplizumab on alloreactive T-cell subsets was examined in allogeneic mixed lymphocyte reactions constructed from human PBMCs. Beyond this particular receptor, the publication reports: Among mappable alloreactive CD4+ clones, an average Treg-derived fraction of roughly 71% was observed with siplizumab, compared with around 28% in control reactions. About 80-96% of proliferating CD4+ or CD8+ clones could not be given a naive or memory phenotype. Unstimulated naive T cells appeared more diverse than memory T cells, and naive cells seemed to contribute substantially to the alloresponse. Siplizumab significantly reduced the cumulative frequency of alloreactive sequences traceable to unstimulated CD4+ memory T cells. Whether proliferating Tregs from siplizumab cultures actually had suppressive function was not functionally confirmed. Because sequences below about 10^-5 frequency were poorly captured, only a minor fraction of alloreactive clones could be mapped to unstimulated subsets.

Sorted unstimulated T cells, along with proliferating T cells recovered from mixed lymphocyte reactions, underwent TCRbeta CDR3 sequencing. Fresh whole blood from approximately 9 HLA-typed healthy donors was used to isolate PBMCs. Unstimulated CD4+ non-regulatory T cells were FACS-sorted to map the origin of alloreactive clones. Preparation of the library involved the immunoSEQ multiplex PCR assay. The deep sequencing platform assayed about 10^5 TCR templates per sample. Genomic DNA extracted from sorted T cells was used for TCRbeta CDR3 sequencing. Concerning the study's data processing: The R programming language was used for the clonal analysis of the TCRbeta CDR3 data. Comparing unstimulated samples against CFSE-low samples taken after the reaction was how alloreactive CD4+ and CD8+ clones were defined. Regulatory or non-regulatory origin of alloreactive CD4+ clones was assigned by matching sequences to the sorted unstimulated Treg and non-Treg repertoires. TCRdb took this table from immuneACCESS and kept in-frame rearrangements with V and J called. Such tables lack part of the clones; where checked against another copy, unresolved V genes explain under half of the gap, and the rest is unexplained. V, J and clone size reflect that table, while D and trimming were determined from the DNA. In this sample the table shows about 94,000 clones, around 94% of which occur a single time. The top ten constitute roughly 0.29% of the sample.

A note on this clone: Its binding antigen is unknown. The sample holds no much larger clone one base away, and base qualities are not on file.

According to the germline V gene, CDR1 reads SGHRS and CDR2 reads YFSETQ. The CDR3 holds 13 amino acids from the cysteine to the phenylalanine. CDR3 DNA only is kept here, 39 bases in frame from base 1. V and J are truncated by 4 bases and 5 bases respectively, leaving an intervening sequence of 12 bases. The clonotype was recovered from a human donor in good health. The V gene is TRBV5-1 and the J gene is TRBJ2-5; the D gene is tentatively TRBD1 or TRBD2, each matching 6 bases. The sample comprised non-Treg CD4+ T cells sorted from blood. This specimen's cell subset or site label, per the study, means: FACS-sorted unstimulated CD4+ non-regulatory T cells. This receptor has the CDR3 CASSPRGPETQYF. The nucleotide sequence reads TGCGCCAGCAGCCCCCGGGGGCCGGAGACCCAGTACTTC. Beyond the CDR3, the reference TRBV5-1 and TRBJ2-5 genes provide the residues; the full variable domain reads: KAGVTQTPRYLIKTRGQQVTLSCSPISGHRSVSWYQQTPGQGLQFLFEYFSETQRNKGNFPGRFSGRQFSNSRSEMNVSTLELGDSALYLCASSPRGPETQYFGPGTRLLVL.